This entry concerns a single T cell receptor beta chain. This clonotype was recorded a few times. The clone's antigen remains unknown. The input lacks base qualities; no much larger clone sits a single base away. The data were taken from a study of post-analysis software for immune sequencing data (dated by TCRdb to the mid-2010s). Regarding the research as a whole: Disease courses on record covered relapsing-remitting, secondary progressive and progressive-relapsing multiple sclerosis, though some patients had no subtype annotation. A subset of samples was prepared in parallel using single-end sample barcoding, then pooled and co-amplified after Illumina adapter ligation. The multiple sclerosis patient repertoires were compared with approximately 11 previously published healthy control repertoires from donors aged about 6 to 28 years. The paper's findings and limits, for the study overall: The control group was slightly older than the multiple sclerosis patient group. Direct clustering with F measure showed strong co-clustering of samples prepared in the same batch, prompting a batch-effect correction. Compared with controls, multiple sclerosis patients had significantly lower normalized Chao1 diversity, a finding suggesting substantial peripheral T-cell clonal expansion. Significantly higher frequencies in patients than in controls were found for about 5 TRBV segments, including TRBV5-6, TRBV5-1 and TRBV20-1.

Libraries were constructed by PCR. TCRdb records Illumina HiSeq 2500 as the sequencer. To reduce PCR and sequencing biases, unique molecular identifiers were incorporated into the TCR beta cDNA libraries. Approximately 500,000 cDNA molecules were obtained per 1 to 10 million input T cells, so each molecule approximated one T cell. Patient libraries were prepared and sequenced with the same protocol used for the earlier healthy control dataset. Within a given batch, samples were prepared together, multiplexed and sequenced on the same HiSeq lane. The paper's processing steps were these. Raw barcoded reads were processed with MIGEC, and single-read molecular identifier groups were discarded before consensus assembly and CDR3 extraction. Clonotype tables were post-analysed with VDJtools, and diversity was normalized by down-sampling all datasets to the smallest sample size. In repertoire overlap clustering, CDR3 amino acid sequences, but not nucleotide sequences, were matched to correct batch-related cross-sample contamination. TCRdb handled the public reads itself, with Q25 trimming in fastp and clone calling in MiXCR, and kept productive beta chains. Rows with one shared CDR3 protein collapse into an entry with the most common genes and DNA. These V and J calls derive from TCRdb rather than the authors' analysis. The sample table shows 160,000 or so distinct CDR3 sequences, and around 36% are seen once. The ten largest clones add up to 25% to 30% of the sample.

The time point label of this sample denotes: second blood draw from one MS patient after hematopoietic stem cell transplantation. TCR beta repertoires were profiled from peripheral blood of 10 to 15 young patients with multiple sclerosis to demonstrate the VDJtools post-analysis software. The patients with multiple sclerosis were children and adolescents between about 6 and 17 years of age. The CDR3 has 15 amino acids, counting the end cysteine and phenylalanine. Of all the DNA, just the CDR3 is kept, 45 bases in frame from base 1. Looking up the germline V gene yields CDR1 LGHNA and CDR2 YSLEER. The V end gives up 1 base and the J end 4 bases, leaving 4 bases in the junction not matched to a gene.

The source was blood, collected after autologous hematopoietic stem cell transplantation. The TCR comes from a girl under 18 with multiple sclerosis. Donor details come from another sample of the same person, matched by shared clones. Recombination joined TRBV4-3 with TRBJ2-1, with TRBD2 matching 7 junction bases. This receptor carries the CDR3 CASSQGLAVYNEQFF. Here is the DNA: TGCGCCAGCAGCCAAGGGCTAGCGGTTTACAATGAGCAGTTCTTC.